This record looks at one T cell receptor (beta chain) sequence and its context. Original handling: By means of reference gene primer amplification, nucleated cell counts were estimated. Method: immunoSEQ multiplex PCR; TCRdb's copy keeps in-frame clones and lacks some. The V and J calls and clone size are taken from that table; D and trimming were inferred from the DNA. The sample records 200,000 to 300,000 clones, more than 65% being singletons. The data were obtained in a study of blood T cell repertoires in COVID-19. CDR1 SGHTA and CDR2 FQGNSA come from the germline V gene. The CDR3 loop spans 16 amino acids. V lost 1 base to trimming and J lost 4 bases; unmatched junction nucleotides: 2.

The V and J genes are TRBV7-2 and TRBJ2-5, with 14 positions matching TRBD2. This receptor was taken from a man aged 35 to 55 who had recovered from COVID-19. The sequenced sample was peripheral blood. The CDR3 here is CASSLGTSGGLETQYF. DNA for the CDR3: TGTGCCAGCAGCTTAGGGACTAGCGGGGGGCTAGAGACCCAGTACTTC.